The 16 T cell receptor beta chains reported below all come from one sample, sequenced in a study of beta chain features in type 1 diabetes. TCRB transcripts that were expressed got sequenced, as all of the isolated RNA had been reverse transcribed. Data came from immunoSEQ multiplex PCR; TCRdb stores just in-frame clones and leaves some out. The sample lists around 500,000 clones; roughly 30% were seen once. The specimen sequenced was naive CD4+ T cells from blood. The receptor set was obtained from a man aged 18-30 years in good health.

A word on this clone: Distinct nucleotide sequences in the sample also encode this CDR3. In DNA form, the CDR3 reads TGTGCCAGCAGCGTAGGGACGATGAACACTGAAGCTTTCTTT. It yields the protein CASSVGTMNTEAFF. The V gene is TRBV9, the J gene TRBJ1-1; D not resolved. The CDR3 covers 14 residues. Trimming took off 0 bases at V and 0 bases at J, with 6 bases between the two ends. Per germline, CDR1 SGDLS and CDR2 YYNGEE.

The chain couples TRBV30 to TRBJ1-5; D unresolved. The CDR3 sequence is 16 residues long. The V end was cut by 1 base, the J end by 0 bases, with 13 bases between. Germline loops: CDR1 GTSNPN, CDR2 SVGIG (reference sequence). CDR3 residues: CAWSAGSFYSNQPQHF. CDR3 DNA: TGTGCCTGGAGTGCCGGCAGCTTTTATAGCAATCAGCCCCAGCATTTT.

The rearrangement links TRBV29-1 to TRBJ2-5; the D gene is possibly TRBD2 (5 bases). Germline CDR1 is SQVTM and CDR2 is ANQGSEA. Trimming stripped 1 base from V and 1 base from J, with 7 bases between. The CDR3 is made up of 13 amino acids. CDR3 protein: CSVEGSAQETQYF. As DNA, the CDR3 is TGCAGCGTTGAAGGTAGCGCCCAAGAGACCCAGTACTTC.

This rearrangement joins TRBV9 to TRBJ2-1; D not certain. Trimming stripped 3 bases from V and 7 bases from J, with 20 bases between. Germline CDR1 is SGDLS and CDR2 is YYNGEE. The CDR3 covers 16 residues. The chain's CDR3 is CASSALSGPPYNEQFF. In nucleotides, the CDR3 is TGTGCCAGCAGCGCACTCTCGGGTCCGCCTTATAATGAGCAGTTCTTC. The full variable domain, completed using reference TRBV9 and TRBJ2-1, is DSGVTQTPKHLITATGQRVTLRCSPRSGDLSVYWYQQSLDQGLQFLIQYYNGEERAKGNILERFSAQQFPDLHSELNLSSLELGDSALYFCASSALSGPPYNEQFFGPGTRLTVL.

This chain uses TRBV29-1 with TRBJ1-6; D unresolved. The CDR3 covers 14 residues. The V and J ends lost 4 bases and 4 bases respectively, with 11 bases between them. Germline lookup yields CDR1 SQVTM and CDR2 ANQGSEA. The CDR3 reads CSVATGSYNSPLHF. The CDR3 coding sequence is TGCAGCGTTGCGACCGGATCTTATAATTCACCCCTCCACTTT.

The J gene is TRBJ2-7, the V gene TRBV28; D might be TRBD1 or TRBD2, each matching 5 bases. V was trimmed by 3 bases and J by 7 bases, leaving 16 bases between them. Germline V gives CDR1 MDHEN, CDR2 SYDVKM. CDR3 length: 14 amino acids. This CDR3 reads CASSFPRWDAEQYF. The DNA for the CDR3 is TGTGCCAGCAGTTTCCCCAGGTGGGACGCAGAGCAGTACTTC.

This clone was seen a few times. The V gene is TRBV9, the J gene TRBJ2-5; 14 nucleotides agree with TRBD2. Germline-derived CDR1 and CDR2 are SGDLS and YYNGEE. V was pared by 0 bases and J by 9 bases, with 4 bases of the junction left unmatched. CDR3 length: 15 residues. CDR3: CASSVGGLAGESQYF. DNA of the CDR3: TGTGCCAGCAGCGTAGGGGGACTAGCGGGAGAATCCCAGTACTTC.

The table lists this clone with a few counts. The rearrangement joins TRBV25-1 to TRBJ2-7; D gene uncertain. V lost 5 bases to trimming and J lost 6 bases, with 11 bases between them. The CDR3 sequence is 12 residues long. Germline-derived CDR1 and CDR2 are MGHDK and SYGVNS. The CDR3 sequence: CASSPPSGEQYF. CDR3 nucleotide sequence: TGTGCCAGCAGTCCCCCTTCGGGCGAGCAGTACTTC.

CDR3 in amino acids: CASSLVGQSSYEQYF. The CDR3 coding sequence is TGTGCCAGCAGCTTAGTGGGACAGAGCTCCTACGAGCAGTACTTC. The V call is TRBV7-8, the J call TRBJ2-7, with 7 bases that match TRBD1. J gave up 0 bases and V 1 base, and 3 bases lay outside the gene matches. Germline CDR1 and CDR2: SGHVS and FQNEAQ. The CDR3 runs 15 residues.

The chain couples TRBV9 to TRBJ2-3; 8 bases fit TRBD2. This CDR3 contains 16 residues. V trimming: 4 bases; J trimming: 3 bases; junction bases outside the gene matches: 10. Germline V gene data show CDR1 as SGDLS and CDR2 as YYNGEE. This chain's CDR3 is CASSRAGAGVTDTQYF. Here the CDR3 DNA reads TGTGCCAGCAGCCGCGCGGGAGCGGGAGTTACAGATACGCAGTATTTT.

The J gene is TRBJ2-7, the V gene TRBV7-2; TRBD1 aligns across 9 bases. The CDR3 spans 16 residues. Trimming at V came to 3 bases and at J to 7 bases, leaving 13 bases not matched to a gene. Germline CDR1 SGHTA, CDR2 FQGNSA. The CDR3, as DNA: TGTGCCAGCAGCTTTAGGCCGGGACAGGGTAGAGGAGAGCAGTACTTC. It codes for CASSFRPGQGRGEQYF.

This clone occurred a few times. The chain couples TRBV9 to TRBJ2-3, with D uncertain. Germline V lookup: CDR1 SGDLS, CDR2 YYNGEE. The CDR3 covers 13 residues. Trimming shortened V by 4 bases and J by 1 base, and 7 bases separated the two germline ends. CDR3 protein: CASSPDGTDTQYF. In nucleotides, the CDR3 is TGTGCCAGCAGCCCGGACGGCACAGATACGCAGTATTTT.

This clone was found a few times. The chain joins TRBV7-2 to TRBJ2-7; 7 bases agree with TRBD2. Germline V gene sequence: CDR1 SGHTA, CDR2 FQGNSA. With 5 bases clipped from V and 3 bases from J, the junction kept 7 bases outside the gene matches. The CDR3 is made up of 14 amino acids. The CDR3 spells CASSAGLNFYEQYF. DNA of the CDR3: TGTGCCAGCAGCGCGGGACTAAATTTCTACGAGCAGTACTTC.

This clone was observed a handful of times. The chain is built from TRBV29-1 and TRBJ1-2, with 9 bases that match TRBD1. The V gene end was trimmed by 8 bases and the J gene end by 5 bases; junction bases not matched to a gene: 3. There are 11 residues in the CDR3. Per germline, CDR1 SQVTM and CDR2 ANQGSEA. The CDR3 DNA follows: TGCAGCCATGGGACAGGGTATGGCTACACCTTC. This sequence encodes CSHGTGYGYTF.

Remarks on this clone: This same CDR3 is encoded by further DNA sequences in the sample. The genes are TRBV12-5 and TRBJ2-6; no firm D call. CDR3 length: 13 residues. Per the germline V gene, CDR1 is LGHNT and CDR2 is FRNRAP. The V end was cut by 2 bases, the J end by 3 bases, with 2 bases between. CDR3 in amino acids: CASGLSGANVLTF. The DNA of the CDR3 is TGTGCTAGTGGTTTGAGTGGGGCCAACGTCCTGACTTTC.

This rearrangement joins TRBV14 to TRBJ2-7; D is perhaps TRBD1 (6 bases). The CDR3 loop spans 15 amino acids. V lost 6 bases, J lost 4 bases, and 19 bases lay in between. Looked up from germline, CDR1 is SGHDN and CDR2 is FVKESK. CDR3 sequence (DNA): TGTGCCAGCAGTCTCTTAGACAGGAGATTTTACGAGCAGTACTTC. It encodes CASSLLDRRFYEQYF.